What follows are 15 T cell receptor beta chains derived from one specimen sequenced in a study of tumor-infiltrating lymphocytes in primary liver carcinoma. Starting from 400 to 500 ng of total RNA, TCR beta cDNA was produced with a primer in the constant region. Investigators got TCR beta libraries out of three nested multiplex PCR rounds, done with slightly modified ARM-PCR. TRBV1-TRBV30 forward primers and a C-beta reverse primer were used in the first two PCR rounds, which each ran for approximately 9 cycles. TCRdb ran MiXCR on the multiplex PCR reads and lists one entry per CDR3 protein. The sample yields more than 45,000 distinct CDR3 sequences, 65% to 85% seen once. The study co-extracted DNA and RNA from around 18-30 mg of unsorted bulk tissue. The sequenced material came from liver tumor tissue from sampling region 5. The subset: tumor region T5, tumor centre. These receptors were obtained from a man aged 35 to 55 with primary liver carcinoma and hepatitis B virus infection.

The CDR3 nucleotides read TGTGCCAGCAGCCTATCGACAGGGGGCTACGAGCAGTACTTC. This gives the protein CASSLSTGGYEQYF. The chain combines TRBV7-2 with TRBJ2-7; 9 bases line up with TRBD1. J was trimmed by 3 bases and V by 5 bases; bases with no gene match: 5. This CDR3 is 14 amino acids long. Looked up from germline, CDR1 is SGHTA and CDR2 is FQGNSA.

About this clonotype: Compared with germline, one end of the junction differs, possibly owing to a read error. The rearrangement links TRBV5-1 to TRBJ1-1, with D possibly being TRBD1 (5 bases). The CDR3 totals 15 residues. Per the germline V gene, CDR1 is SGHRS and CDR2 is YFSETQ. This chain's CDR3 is CVSRALAGSNTEAFF. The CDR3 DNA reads TGCGTCAGCAGGGCCTTGGCAGGGAGCAACACTGAAGCTTTCTTT.

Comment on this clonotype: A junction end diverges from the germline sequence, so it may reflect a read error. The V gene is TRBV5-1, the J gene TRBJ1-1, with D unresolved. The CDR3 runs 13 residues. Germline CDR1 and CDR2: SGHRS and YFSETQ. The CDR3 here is CANSPTGNTEAFF. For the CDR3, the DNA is TGTGCCAACAGCCCGACCGGTAACACTGAAGCTTTCTTT.

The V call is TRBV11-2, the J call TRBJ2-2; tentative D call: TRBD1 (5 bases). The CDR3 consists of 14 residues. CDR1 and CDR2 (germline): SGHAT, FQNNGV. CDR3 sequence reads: CTDSLESHTGELFF. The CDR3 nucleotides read TGTACCGACAGCCTAGAGAGTCACACCGGGGAGCTGTTTTTT.

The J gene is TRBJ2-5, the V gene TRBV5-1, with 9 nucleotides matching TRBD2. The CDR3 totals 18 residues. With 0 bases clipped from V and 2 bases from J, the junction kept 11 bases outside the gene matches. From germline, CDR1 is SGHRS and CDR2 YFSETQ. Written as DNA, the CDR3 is TGCGCCAGCAGCTTGGCCGGGACTAGCTGGGCCCTACAAGAGACCCAGTACTTC. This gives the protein CASSLAGTSWALQETQYF.

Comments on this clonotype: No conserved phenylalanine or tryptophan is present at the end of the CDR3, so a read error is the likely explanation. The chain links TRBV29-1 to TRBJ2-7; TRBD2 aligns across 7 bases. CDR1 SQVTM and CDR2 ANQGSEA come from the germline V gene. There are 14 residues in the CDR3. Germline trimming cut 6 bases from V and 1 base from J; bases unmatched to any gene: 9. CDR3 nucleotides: TGCAGCGTCTTCACTAGCGACGGATCCTACGAGCAGTACCTC. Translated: CSVFTSDGSYEQYL.

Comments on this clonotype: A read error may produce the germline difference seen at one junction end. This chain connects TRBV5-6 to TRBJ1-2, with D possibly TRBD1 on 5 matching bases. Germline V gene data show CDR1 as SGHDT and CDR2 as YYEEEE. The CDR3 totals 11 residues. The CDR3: CANSLNGGYTF. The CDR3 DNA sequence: TGTGCCAACAGCTTGAACGGGGGATACACCTTC.

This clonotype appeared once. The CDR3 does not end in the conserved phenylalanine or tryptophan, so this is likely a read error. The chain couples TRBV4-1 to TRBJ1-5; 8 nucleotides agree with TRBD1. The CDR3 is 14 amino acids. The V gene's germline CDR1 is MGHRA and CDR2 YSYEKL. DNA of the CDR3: TGCGCCAGCAGCCAAGATGGACAGGGTCAGCCTCAGCATTCT. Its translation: CASSQDGQGQPQHS.

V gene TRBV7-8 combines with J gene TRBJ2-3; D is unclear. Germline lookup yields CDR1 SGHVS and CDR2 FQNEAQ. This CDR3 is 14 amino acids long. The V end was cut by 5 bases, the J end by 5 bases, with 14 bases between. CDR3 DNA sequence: TGTGCCAGCAGCCCTGCCAGGTGGGAAGATACGCAGTATTTT. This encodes CASSPARWEDTQYF.

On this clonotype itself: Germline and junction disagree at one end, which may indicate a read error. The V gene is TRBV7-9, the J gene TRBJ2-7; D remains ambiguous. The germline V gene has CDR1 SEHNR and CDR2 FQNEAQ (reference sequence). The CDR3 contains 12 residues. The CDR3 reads CASSWAVDEQYF. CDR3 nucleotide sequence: TGTGCGAGCAGCTGGGCTGTGGACGAGCAGTACTTC.

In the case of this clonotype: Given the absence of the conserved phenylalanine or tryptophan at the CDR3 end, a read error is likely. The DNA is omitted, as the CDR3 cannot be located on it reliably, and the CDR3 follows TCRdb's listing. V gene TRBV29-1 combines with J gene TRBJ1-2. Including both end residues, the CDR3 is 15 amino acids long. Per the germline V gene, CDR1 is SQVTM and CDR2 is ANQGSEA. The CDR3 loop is CSVMSAGKRNHGYTY.

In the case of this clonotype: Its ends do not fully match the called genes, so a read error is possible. The CDR3 bases are TGTGCCAGCAACTTTAGTGGGCCACTCGACAATAAGCAGTTCTTC. Protein sequence: CASNFSGPLDNKQFF. The chain links TRBV11-2 to TRBJ2-1; no reliable D call. CDR1 is SGHAT and CDR2 is FQNNGV in the germline V gene. The CDR3 length is 15 residues.

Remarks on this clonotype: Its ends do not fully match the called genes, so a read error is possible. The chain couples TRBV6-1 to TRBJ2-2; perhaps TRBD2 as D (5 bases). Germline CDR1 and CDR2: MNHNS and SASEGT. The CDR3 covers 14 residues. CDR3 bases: TGTGCTAGCAGTGGGTTAGCGACCACCGGGGAGCTGTTTTTT. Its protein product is CASSGLATTGELFF.

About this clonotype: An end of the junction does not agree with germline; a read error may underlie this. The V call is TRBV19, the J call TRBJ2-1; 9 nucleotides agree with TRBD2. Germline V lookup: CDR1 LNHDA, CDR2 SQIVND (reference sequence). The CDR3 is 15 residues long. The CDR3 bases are TGTACCAGTAGTATAGTTAGCGGGGGCCTCAATAAGCAGTTCTTC. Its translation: CTSSIVSGGLNKQFF.

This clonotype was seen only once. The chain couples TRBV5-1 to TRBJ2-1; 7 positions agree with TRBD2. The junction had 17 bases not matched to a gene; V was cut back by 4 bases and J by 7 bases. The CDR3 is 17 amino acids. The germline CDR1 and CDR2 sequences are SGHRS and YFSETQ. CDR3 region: CASSHEGSGISVNEQFF. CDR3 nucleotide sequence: TGCGCCAGCAGCCACGAAGGAAGCGGGATTAGTGTTAATGAGCAGTTCTTC. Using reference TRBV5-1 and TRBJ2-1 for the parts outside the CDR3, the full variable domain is KAGVTQTPRYLIKTRGQQVTLSCSPISGHRSVSWYQQTPGQGLQFLFEYFSETQRNKGNFPGRFSGRQFSNSRSEMNVSTLELGDSALYLCASSHEGSGISVNEQFFGPGTRLTVL.